Below are 20 T cell receptor beta chains sequenced from a single sample in a study of breast tumors, draining lymph nodes, adjacent tissues. The lymph nodes were axillary draining lymph nodes from breast cancer patients. MiXCR, run by TCRdb on the multiplex PCR reads, gives a single entry per CDR3 protein. The data contain over 150,000 distinct CDR3 sequences, approximately 31% of them singletons. Material for sequencing was axillary lymph node tissue. The source is a female donor with breast cancer. Some clones in this sample may be carry-over from other donors' samples.

This chain links TRBV19 with TRBJ1-4; possible D gene TRBD1, 5 bases. The CDR3 has 13 residues. The germline V gene has CDR1 LNHDA and CDR2 SQIVND (reference sequence). V shed 4 bases and J shed 6 bases, with 9 bases lying between them. DNA of the CDR3: TGTGCCAGTAGTAGCGGGGGGGATGAAAAACTGTTTTTT. Protein sequence: CASSSGGDEKLFF. Full variable domain (outside the CDR3, taken from reference TRBV19 and TRBJ1-4): DGGITQSPKYLFRKEGQNVTLSCEQNLNHDAMYWYRQDPGQGLRLIYYSQIVNDFQKGDIAEGYSVSREKKESFPLTVTSAQKNPTAFYLCASSSGGDEKLFFGSGTQLSVL.

This clonotype was seen repeatedly, ten times or more. The rearrangement links TRBV3-1 to TRBJ2-1, with 10 nucleotides matching TRBD2. Germline V lookup: CDR1 LGHDT, CDR2 YNNKEL (reference sequence). The CDR3 covers 17 residues. Trimming cost V 2 bases and J 7 bases; bases outside gene matches: 11. CDR3 loop: CASSQRVLAGVRNEQFF. The CDR3 DNA follows: TGTGCCAGCAGCCAACGAGTTCTAGCGGGAGTAAGAAATGAGCAGTTCTTC.

Ten or more counts support this clonotype. This may come from a read error, since a much larger clone is one base off. Given the absence of the conserved phenylalanine or tryptophan at the CDR3 end, a read error is likely. The genes are TRBV9 and TRBJ1-2, with 7 bases that match TRBD1. V lost 4 bases to trimming and J lost 6 bases; unmatched junction nucleotides: 6. CDR1 SGDLS and CDR2 YYNGEE come from the germline V gene. CDR3 length equals 13 residues. The CDR3 reads CASSLTGRNGYTS. CDR3 sequence (DNA): TGTGCCAGCAGCCTGACAGGGAGGAATGGCTACACCTCC.

The chain uses TRBV7-9 and TRBJ2-5, with 7 nucleotides matching TRBD1. V shed 5 bases and J 3 bases; nucleotides not matched to a gene: 6. The CDR3 covers 14 residues. CDR1 SEHNR and CDR2 FQNEAQ come from the germline V gene (reference sequence). The CDR3 reads CASSKDRIKETQYF. Written as DNA, the CDR3 is TGTGCCAGCAGCAAGGACAGGATCAAAGAGACCCAGTACTTC.

This clonotype was counted many times. The chain uses TRBV4-1 and TRBJ2-1, with TRBD2 identical over 9 bases. This CDR3 has 17 residues. The J segment lost 2 bases and the V segment lost 1 base, leaving 6 bases of the junction unmatched. From germline, CDR1 is MGHRA and CDR2 YSYEKL. The CDR3 is CASSQGQGGGAYNEQFF. Here the CDR3 DNA reads TGCGCCAGCAGCCAAGGTCAGGGCGGGGGGGCCTACAATGAGCAGTTCTTC.

Many counts were recorded for this clonotype. CDR3 nucleotide sequence: TGTGCCAGCAGCCGAAATGCGGGCCAGGGTATCAACGAGCAGTACTTC. It is translated as CASSRNAGQGINEQYF. The chain carries TRBV4-2 and TRBJ2-7; D might be TRBD1 or TRBD2, each matching 5 bases. CDR3 size: 16 residues. Germline V gene lookup returns CDR1 LGHNA and CDR2 YNFKEQ. V lost 4 bases, J lost 5 bases, and 21 bases lay in between.

The chain has TRBV11-1 and TRBJ2-1; D unresolved. The germline V and J ends were trimmed by 5 bases and 9 bases, with 14 bases remaining between them. The CDR3 is 13 residues long. Per the germline V gene, CDR1 is SGHAT and CDR2 is FQDESV (reference sequence). CDR3 DNA: TGTGCCAGCAGCCCTCTTAGGAACTCTGAGCAGTTCTTC. This translates into CASSPLRNSEQFF.

This clonotype was counted at least ten times. The chain links TRBV20-1 to TRBJ2-7; the match to TRBD1 covers 8 bases. CDR1 and CDR2 from the germline V gene are DFQATT and SNEGSKA (reference sequence). This CDR3 contains 14 residues. The ends lost 6 bases at V and 2 bases at J; junction bases unmatched: 9. The CDR3 loop is CSAPWTQGAYEQYF. As DNA, the CDR3 is TGCAGTGCCCCCTGGACACAGGGGGCCTACGAGCAGTACTTC.

Comments on this clonotype: One end of the junction does not line up with germline, which may come from a read error. This chain uses TRBV20-1 with TRBJ1-2, with a weak D call TRBD1 (6 bases). Germline V CDR1 and CDR2: DFQATT, SNEGSKA (reference sequence). CDR3 length: 14 residues. CDR3 in DNA: TGCAGTGCTAGAGATGCAACAGGGTACTACGGCTACACCTTC. This sequence encodes CSARDATGYYGYTF.

The chain employs TRBV2 and TRBJ2-3; no clear D gene. The CDR3 is made up of 15 amino acids. The germline V gene has CDR1 SNHLY and CDR2 FYNNEI. V lost 1 base, J lost 11 bases, and 19 bases lay in between. CDR3 loop: CASSEGLPSYNEQYF. The CDR3 coding sequence is TGTGCCAGCAGTGAAGGACTTCCATCCTACAATGAGCAGTATTTT.

V usage is TRBV24-1 and J usage is TRBJ1-2; TRBD1 might be the D (6 bases). CDR1 is KGHDR and CDR2 is SFDVKD in the germline V gene. V shed 7 bases and J shed 4 bases, with 18 bases lying between them. This CDR3 has 15 amino acids. The DNA for the CDR3 is TGTGCCACCAGCGATCGGGCAGGGGAGGGCTATGGCTACACCTTC. Its translation: CATSDRAGEGYGYTF.

J is TRBJ1-3 and V is TRBV7-2; 7 nucleotides align to TRBD1. The junction had 5 bases not matched to a gene; V was cut back by 5 bases and J by 7 bases. The CDR3 totals 13 residues. Germline CDR1 reads SGHTA; CDR2 reads FQGNSA. The CDR3 reads CASSQATGNTIYF. Written as DNA, the CDR3 is TGTGCCAGCAGCCAGGCGACAGGGAACACCATATATTTT.

This clonotype was seen ten or more times. The chain couples TRBV5-1 to TRBJ1-5, with D hard to call. In germline, CDR1 is SGHRS, CDR2 YFSETQ. Trimming shortened V by 0 bases and J by 0 bases, and 4 bases separated the two germline ends. CDR3 length: 14 amino acids. The CDR3 region is CASSLGNSNQPQHF. CDR3 nucleotide sequence: TGCGCCAGCAGCTTGGGGAATAGCAATCAGCCCCAGCATTTT.

In this sample, this clonotype turned up a few times. A read error may explain this, as a much larger clone is one base away. The V call is TRBV20-1, the J call TRBJ1-2; 8 bases map to TRBD1. The CDR3 has 11 residues. The germline CDR1 and CDR2 sequences are DFQATT and SNEGSKA (reference sequence). The CDR3 DNA sequence: TGCAGTGCAGGGACAGGCGTTGGCTACGCCTTC. Protein sequence: CSAGTGVGYAF.

The V and J genes are TRBV2 and TRBJ2-3; maybe TRBD2 (6 bases). The CDR3 is made up of 16 amino acids. Trimming shortened V by 4 bases and J by 0 bases, and 14 bases separated the two germline ends. Germline V lookup: CDR1 SNHLY, CDR2 FYNNEI. CDR3 nucleotide sequence: TGTGCCAGCAGTGGATTGAAAAGCGGGAGCACAGATACGCAGTATTTT. Its protein product is CASSGLKSGSTDTQYF.

Remarks on this clonotype: The CDR3 does not close with the conserved phenylalanine or tryptophan, likely indicating a read error. The J gene is TRBJ2-3, the V gene TRBV10-3, with D tentatively TRBD1 (6 bases). Trimming left V 5 bases short and J 5 bases short, with 14 bases between. The germline V gene encodes CDR1 ENHRY and CDR2 SYGVKD. CDR3 length equals 14 residues. As DNA, the CDR3 is TGTGCCATCAGTATGGGGGCTACCGGAGATACGCAGTATTCT. This codes for CAISMGATGDTQYS.

Ten or more counts support this clonotype. J is TRBJ2-5 and V is TRBV30, with 8 positions matching TRBD2. Germline trimming cut 1 base from V and 11 bases from J; bases unmatched to any gene: 6. Looked up from germline, CDR1 is GTSNPN and CDR2 is SVGIG (reference sequence). The CDR3 length is 12 residues. The CDR3 loop reads CAWSGIAGPQYF. CDR3 DNA: TGTGCCTGGAGTGGAATAGCGGGGCCTCAGTACTTC.

The chain has TRBV18 and TRBJ2-2; D not certain. The CDR3 is 16 residues long. V was trimmed by 5 bases and J by 1 base, leaving 14 bases between them. Looked up from germline, CDR1 is KGHSH and CDR2 is LQKENI. The DNA for the CDR3 is TGTGCCAGCTCATACCCGACAACTAAGAACACCGGGGAGCTGTTTTTT. Protein sequence: CASSYPTTKNTGELFF.

This clonotype was observed at least ten times. The rearrangement links TRBV30 to TRBJ1-3, with a tentative D call TRBD1 (5 bases). The CDR3 is 14 amino acids. The V and J ends lost 4 bases and 0 bases respectively, with 10 bases between them. Germline V gene sequence: CDR1 GTSNPN, CDR2 SVGIG (reference sequence). The CDR3 loop reads CAWTPGNSGNTIYF. Here the CDR3 DNA reads TGTGCCTGGACCCCAGGGAACTCTGGAAACACCATATATTTT.

This clonotype has ten or more counts. V usage is TRBV7-8 and J usage is TRBJ2-3; D is undetermined. Trimming removed 0 bases from V and 0 bases from J, with 7 bases in between. Germline V gene sequence: CDR1 SGHVS, CDR2 FQNEAQ. The CDR3 sequence is 15 residues long. The CDR3 DNA reads as TGTGCCAGCAGCTTAGCACTAACTAGCACAGATACGCAGTATTTT. Translating gives CASSLALTSTDTQYF.